A selection of T cell receptor beta chains follows, all from one sample in a study of T cell repertoires in cytomegalovirus infection. Each CDR3 protein gets one entry after TCRdb re-called the reads with MiXCR. The sample records hundreds of thousands of distinct CDR3 sequences, 35% to 45% being singletons. What was sequenced was PBMCs. The receptors here all came from a human donor in good health (CMV status not recorded). Some clones in this sample may be carry-over from other donors' samples. Both conserved end residues are part of each CDR3. The order of the fields is D gene, V gene, CDR3 length, clone size, J gene, CDR3 protein, CDR3 DNA. A D gene is named only where the DNA matches it firmly. The size entry is marked missing in some rows and otherwise reads once, few, many or a size class.

>NA|TRBV7-9|12|few|TRBJ2-2
CASKPATGELFF
TGTGCCAGCAAACCGGCTACCGGGGAGCTGTTTTTT
>TRBD1|TRBV12-3/TRBV12-4|13|many|TRBJ1-1
CASSGQGPTEAFF
TGTGCCAGCTCGGGACAGGGTCCCACTGAAGCTTTCTTT
>NA|TRBV7-6|12|few|TRBJ2-1
CASSFGTNEQFF
TGTGCCAGCAGCTTTGGGACGAATGAGCAGTTCTTC
>TRBD2|TRBV19|16|NA|TRBJ2-1
CASSMRTSGSRNEQFF
TGTGCCAGTAGTATGAGGACTAGTGGGAGTAGAAATGAGCAGTTCTTC
>NA|TRBV28|14|few|TRBJ2-2
CASRNGVGIGELFF
TGTGCCAGCCGGAATGGGGTTGGGATCGGGGAGCTGTTTTTT
>NA|TRBV4-1|16|NA|TRBJ1-2
CASSQGRRGRRYGYTF
TGCGCCAGCAGCCAAGGCCGACGGGGACGACGCTATGGCTACACCTTC
>TRBD1|TRBV11-3|14|few|TRBJ2-5
CASSGDRDQETQYF
TGTGCCAGCAGCGGAGACAGGGACCAAGAGACCCAGTACTTC
>NA|TRBV12-3/TRBV12-4|14|NA|TRBJ2-7
CASSSSGTGYEQYF
TGTGCCAGCAGTTCCTCAGGAACTGGGTACGAGCAGTACTTC
>TRBD2|TRBV7-9|15|few|TRBJ2-1
CASRPGGRATDEQFF
TGTGCCAGCAGACCTGGCGGGAGGGCCACGGATGAGCAGTTCTTC
>NA|TRBV24-1|15|few|TRBJ2-1
CATSANGGTGNEQFF
TGTGCCACCAGTGCTAACGGGGGCACGGGGAATGAGCAGTTCTTC
>NA|TRBV6-1|18|NA|TRBJ2-7
CASSEALRTSEGDSEQYF
TGTGCCAGCAGTGAAGCGCTTCGGACTTCCGAAGGGGACTCCGAGCAGTACTTC
>TRBD2|TRBV6-1|16|few|TRBJ2-2
CASTRAGRALTGELFF
TGTGCCAGCACCCGAGCCGGGAGGGCCCTCACCGGGGAGCTGTTTTTT
>NA|TRBV6-6|16|NA|TRBJ2-1
CASSYSISQGRYEQFF
TGTGCCAGCAGTTACTCGATCTCCCAGGGTCGTTATGAGCAGTTCTTC
>NA|TRBV20-1|16|few|TRBJ2-7
CSARALLDPRIYEQYF
TGCAGTGCTAGAGCTCTCCTCGACCCCAGAATCTACGAGCAGTACTTC
>TRBD1|TRBV24-1|18|NA|TRBJ2-2
CATSEPRTGQLNTGELFF
TGTGCCACCAGTGAACCCCGAACGGGACAGCTAAACACCGGGGAGCTGTTTTTT
>TRBD2|TRBV27|19|NA|TRBJ2-1
CASSRSPGLAGGPYNEQFF
TGTGCCAGCAGCCGTTCACCGGGACTAGCGGGGGGGCCTTACAATGAGCAGTTCTTC
>NA|TRBV27|12|many|TRBJ1-2
CASSFGGNGYTF
TGTGCCAGCAGTTTCGGTGGGAACGGCTACACCTTC
>NA|TRBV20-1|16|few|TRBJ1-5
CSARDFQRAGVQPQHF
TGCAGTGCTAGAGATTTCCAAAGGGCAGGGGTTCAGCCCCAGCATTTT
>TRBD1|TRBV12-3/TRBV12-4|14|NA|TRBJ1-1
CASNLGQGIPEALF
TGTGCCAGCAACCTGGGACAGGGGATCCCGGAAGCTTTATTT
>NA|TRBV7-2|11|many|TRBJ2-1
CASSPTYLQFF
TGTGCCAGCAGCCCCACTTATCTTCAGTTCTTC
>TRBD1|TRBV20-1|17|few|TRBJ1-1
CSAALITGGGVRTEAFF
TGCAGTGCTGCCCTGATCACAGGGGGCGGAGTGAGAACTGAAGCTTTCTTT
>TRBD1|TRBV12-3/TRBV12-4|15|NA|TRBJ1-5
CASSLPRGLGQPQHF
TGTGCCAGCAGTTTGCCTAGGGGGCTTGGTCAGCCCCAGCATTTT
>NA|TRBV7-9|14|NA|TRBJ2-2
CASSFLTAPDELFF
TGTGCCAGCAGCTTCTTGACAGCGCCCGACGAGCTGTTTTTT
>TRBD2|TRBV5-1|17|NA|TRBJ2-1
CASSLASGAPSYNEQFF
TGCGCCAGCAGCTTGGCTAGCGGGGCACCCTCCTACAATGAGCAGTTCTTC
>TRBD1|TRBV9|15|few|TRBJ1-6
CSSSVLGGGHSPLHF
TGTTCCAGCAGCGTACTAGGGGGCGGGCATTCACCCCTCCACTTT
>NA|TRBV7-6|16|NA|TRBJ1-5
CASSLDQGAGNQPQHF
TGTGCCAGCAGCTTAGATCAAGGGGCGGGCAATCAGCCCCAGCATTTT
>NA|TRBV19|11|NA|TRBJ1-5
CASSIGWAQHF
TGTGCCAGTAGTATAGGCTGGGCCCAGCATTTT
>TRBD1|TRBV7-2|12|NA|TRBJ1-2
CASSLRQGGYTF
TGTGCCAGCAGCTTGCGACAGGGTGGCTACACCTTC
>NA|TRBV24-1|17|NA|TRBJ2-1
CATSDSPPTKQGDEQFF
TGTGCCACCAGTGATTCCCCACCGACGAAACAGGGCGATGAGCAGTTCTTC
>NA|TRBV13|15|NA|TRBJ1-1
CASSSRYEGSTEAFF
TGTGCCAGCAGCTCAAGATACGAGGGGAGCACTGAAGCTTTCTTT
>TRBD1|TRBV19|14|NA|TRBJ2-7
CASSATTGFYEQYF
TGTGCCAGTAGTGCCACGACAGGGTTCTACGAGCAGTACTTC
>NA|TRBV7-3|15|few|TRBJ2-7
CASSIDGTNSYEQYF
TGTGCCAGCAGCATCGACGGCACGAATTCCTACGAGCAGTACTTC
>TRBD1|TRBV28|16|many|TRBJ2-7
CASSSRTGGFTYEQYF
TGTGCCAGCAGTTCCCGGACAGGGGGGTTCACCTACGAGCAGTACTTC
>NA|TRBV6-1|13|few|TRBJ2-7
CASSEARNYEQYF
TGTGCCAGCAGTGAAGCGCGGAACTACGAGCAGTACTTC
>NA|TRBV9|14|few|TRBJ1-1
CASSVRQGRTEAFF
TGTGCCAGCAGCGTACGTCAGGGGCGGACTGAAGCTTTCTTT
>NA|TRBV7-9|14|NA|TRBJ1-1
CASSLLGYNTEAFF
TGTGCCAGCAGCTTATTAGGATACAACACTGAAGCTTTCTTT
>NA|TRBV12-3/TRBV12-4|13|NA|TRBJ2-7
CASSTTGMAGQYF
TGTGCCAGCAGCACTACAGGGATGGCGGGGCAGTACTTC
>TRBD2|TRBV5-1|14|NA|TRBJ2-1
CASSLAGAFNEQFF
TGCGCCAGCAGCTTAGCGGGAGCCTTCAATGAGCAGTTCTTC
>TRBD1|TRBV7-8|16|many|TRBJ1-6
CASSLEAWTGKSPLHF
TGTGCCAGCAGCTTAGAAGCGTGGACAGGGAAATCACCCCTCCACTTT
>NA|TRBV27|15|few|TRBJ1-2
CASSSWQGTSNGYTF
TGTGCCAGCAGTTCGTGGCAGGGTACCTCGAATGGCTACACCTTC
>NA|TRBV7-2|15|many|TRBJ2-1
CASSPGGSSYNEQFF
TGTGCCAGCAGCCCTGGGGGGAGCTCCTACAATGAGCAGTTCTTC
>NA|TRBV15|15|NA|TRBJ1-6
CATSRGGLTSSPLHF
TGTGCCACCAGCAGAGGGGGATTGACAAGTTCACCCCTCCACTTT
>NA|TRBV7-2|16|many|TRBJ2-7
CASSFSPAESSYEQYF
TGTGCCAGCAGCTTTTCTCCAGCGGAAAGCTCCTACGAGCAGTACTTC
>NA|TRBV11-2|14|few|TRBJ1-2
CASSLDDINYGYTF
TGTGCCAGCAGCTTAGACGATATTAACTATGGCTACACCTTC
>NA|TRBV5-1|14|NA|TRBJ1-1
CASMAGAGNTEAFF
TGCGCCAGCATGGCAGGGGCAGGGAACACTGAAGCTTTCTTT
>NA|TRBV19|13|NA|TRBJ2-5
CASSMVGLETHYF
TGTGCCAGTAGTATGGTGGGGCTGGAGACCCATTACTTC
>TRBD2|TRBV12-5|17|NA|TRBJ2-2
CASGWGAGEVSAGELFF
TGTGCTAGTGGTTGGGGAGCGGGAGAGGTGAGCGCCGGGGAGCTGTTTTTT
>NA|TRBV20-1|14|NA|TRBJ2-7
CSARDRSSSYEQYF
TGCAGTGCTAGAGATAGATCGAGCTCCTACGAGCAGTACTTC
>NA|TRBV7-8|14|many|TRBJ2-3
CASSLPGGGDTQYF
TGTGCCAGCAGCTTACCCGGCGGAGGAGATACGCAGTATTTT
>TRBD2|TRBV11-2|15|few|TRBJ2-5
CASSPRRGIQETQYF
TGTGCCAGCAGCCCGCGGCGGGGGATCCAAGAGACCCAGTACTTC
>NA|TRBV12-3/TRBV12-4|16|NA|TRBJ1-3
CASSPAGVISGNTIYF
TGTGCCAGCAGTCCCGCAGGGGTCATTTCTGGAAACACCATATATTTT
>NA|TRBV11-2|15|few|TRBJ1-4
CASTRSGTGNEKLFF
TGTGCCAGCACTCGATCCGGGACGGGAAATGAAAAACTGTTTTTT
>NA|TRBV14|15|NA|TRBJ2-2
CASSGHGRRAGELFF
TGTGCCAGCAGCGGCCACGGACGGAGAGCCGGGGAGCTGTTTTTT
>NA|TRBV28|14|NA|TRBJ2-7
CASWVGGAPYEQYF
TGTGCCAGTTGGGTGGGGGGGGCTCCCTACGAGCAGTACTTC
>NA|TRBV28|16|NA|TRBJ2-7
CASSNLGGGQSYEQYF
TGTGCCAGCAGTAACCTAGGCGGGGGCCAGTCCTACGAGCAGTACTTC
>NA|TRBV11-2|12|few|TRBJ1-4
CASSLFGERLFF
TGTGCCAGCAGCTTATTTGGGGAGCGACTGTTTTTT